This TCR beta chain was identified in a study of blood T cell repertoires in COVID-19. Overall study: Samples of COVID-19 (acute and convalescent) were obtained from the United States, Italy and Spain. PBMCs, B-cell-depleted T cells, or T cells provided the cDNA or gDNA that made up the material.

The CDR3 loop spans 15 amino acids. With V trimmed by 4 bases and J by 0 bases, 2 bases remained unmatched. Germline values: CDR1 SGHDN, CDR2 FVKESK. Generated by immunoSEQ multiplex PCR, the TCRdb table keeps only in-frame clones and is missing some. The sample has about 83,000 clones; about 82% are singletons. This chain links TRBV14 with TRBJ2-1; TRBD2 aligns across 8 bases. Sequencing used peripheral blood. The TCR originated in a man between 45 and 60 years old with active COVID-19. The CDR3 protein is CASSPGLASYNEQFF. The CDR3 nucleotides are TGTGCCAGCAGCCCCGGACTAGCCTCCTACAATGAGCAGTTCTTC.